This TCR beta chain was sequenced in a study of blood T cell repertoires in COVID-19. Study at large: The origin of the acute and convalescent COVID-19 samples was the United States, Italy and Spain. The analysed material was cDNA or gDNA that came from T cells, B-cell-depleted T cells, or PBMCs.

Trimming left V 1 base short and J 6 bases short, with 10 bases between. The germline V gene encodes CDR1 LGHNA and CDR2 YNFKEQ. The CDR3 runs 13 residues. Source study methods: Nucleated cell number was recorded as an estimate derived from reference gene primer amplification. Only in-frame clones appear in the TCRdb table, and some are missing; sequencing was by immunoSEQ multiplex PCR. V and J calls plus clone size are reproduced from that table; the DNA served to infer D and trimming. The profile covers around 300,000 clones, with about 86% appearing a single time and less than 2.5% taken by the ten largest.

The sample taken for sequencing was peripheral blood. The V gene is TRBV4-2, the J gene TRBJ2-7; unclear D gene. The TCR comes from a woman in her twenties or thirties who had recovered from COVID-19. In DNA, the CDR3 is TGTGCCAGCAGCCAAGGGCGCCAGGCCGAGCAGTACTTC. Translated, it gives CASSQGRQAEQYF.